Sequencing of this T cell receptor (beta chain) was carried out in a study of T cell therapy after organ transplantation. Study conclusions and caveats: Effects of concurrent antirejection and antiviral medications were not evaluable.

Time point specified: 20-29 weeks after completion of therapy. Remarks on this clone: The antigen is unknown.

CDR1 is MGHDK and CDR2 is SYGVNS in the germline V gene. The CDR3 loop spans 14 amino acids. V was cut by 3 bases and J by 6 bases, with 14 bases left in between. The method was immunoSEQ multiplex PCR; TCRdb's version includes in-frame clones alone and lacks a portion of them. The table includes about 2,300 clones, about 70% detected once. V usage is TRBV25-1 and J usage is TRBJ1-2, with D unclear. This specimen was CD8+ T cells from blood, taken after autologous CMV-specific T cell therapy. This TCR was recovered from a human patient who had received a solid organ transplant and had CMV disease. Some T cells may be supplied by the graft donor. This CDR3 is CASSDPRWGDGYTF. As DNA, the CDR3 is TGTGCCAGCAGTGACCCCAGGTGGGGAGATGGCTACACCTTC.